The T cell receptor (beta chain) under discussion was sequenced for a study of cytomegalovirus exposure and HLA in healthy donors. Overall study findings and caveats: With later analysis, a missense DCLRE1C variant became linked to TCR beta V- and J-gene trimming. Later, TCR association rates were found to vary by HLA locus, highest for DRB1 and lowest for HLA-C.

Primers: 60 Vbeta forward and 13 Jbeta reverse. Using immunoSEQ multiplex PCR, the repertoire was profiled, and TCRdb retains in-frame clones only, with some absent. This sample yields fewer than 45,000 clones, of which 75% to 85% are seen a single time; around 6% belongs to the top ten. The germline V gene has CDR1 SGHNT and CDR2 YYREEE (reference sequence). The V and J ends lost 4 bases and 6 bases respectively, with 22 bases between them. This CDR3 spans 16 amino acids. As concerns this clone: The antigen remains undetermined.

The sample was PBMCs. The V and J genes are TRBV5-4 and TRBJ1-2; D is perhaps TRBD1 (5 bases). This clonotype was sampled from a male donor in good health and CMV-seronegative. Written as DNA, the CDR3 is TGTGCCAGCAGCCGGGGAGGGTTGACAGTTCGGGATGGCTACACCTTC. Protein sequence: CASSRGGLTVRDGYTF.